Listed here are 14 T cell receptor beta chains from one sample, sequenced in a study of T cell changes during pregnancy in multiple sclerosis. TCRdb's table, derived via immunoSEQ multiplex PCR, lists solely in-frame clones and lacks some. The profile covers almost 35,000 clones, with about nine tenths appearing a single time and about 10% taken by the ten largest. This material consisted of CD8+ T cells from peripheral blood mononuclear cells, taken before pregnancy. Receptors originate from a female donor with multiple sclerosis, enrolled in a pregnancy study.

The rearrangement links TRBV7-7 to TRBJ2-7; 9 bases match TRBD1. The V segment lost 4 bases and the J segment 1 base; nucleotides outside the gene matches: 5. The CDR3 is 15 amino acids. Germline CDR1 is SSHAT and CDR2 is FNYEAQ (reference sequence). The CDR3, as DNA: TGTGCCAGCAGCTACGGACAGGGGCTTTCCTACGAGCAGTACTTC. Protein: CASSYGQGLSYEQYF.

The rearrangement joins TRBV7-9 to TRBJ2-7; 11 nucleotides agree with TRBD2. After removal of 1 base from V and 3 bases from J, the junction contained 2 bases not matched to a gene. CDR1 and CDR2 (germline): SEHNR, FQNEAQ (reference sequence). The CDR3 covers 15 residues. The CDR3 nucleotides are TGTGCCAGCAGCTTAGTTGGGACTAGCGGCTACGAGCAGTACTTC. Amino acid sequence: CASSLVGTSGYEQYF.

The V gene is TRBV7-8, the J gene TRBJ2-7, with 8 bases fitting TRBD2. CDR1 is SGHVS and CDR2 is FQNEAQ in the germline V gene. CDR3 length: 18 residues. The trim removed 0 bases at V and 7 bases at J, leaving 17 bases unmatched. The CDR3 protein is CASSLANSGTPLSGEQYF. In nucleotides, the CDR3 is TGTGCCAGCAGCTTAGCGAATAGCGGGACCCCCCTATCCGGGGAGCAGTACTTC.

The chain uses TRBV28 and TRBJ2-5; TRBD1 matches 7 bases. The CDR3 extends over 18 amino acids. Germline trimming cut 2 bases from V and 1 base from J; bases unmatched to any gene: 13. Per the germline V gene, CDR1 is MDHEN and CDR2 is SYDVKM. Written as DNA, the CDR3 is TGTGCCAGCAGTTTACATAGACAGGGCTTAACTCCCCAAGAGACCCAGTACTTC. Protein sequence: CASSLHRQGLTPQETQYF.

J is TRBJ2-7 and V is TRBV2; 10 bases match TRBD1. Germline lookup yields CDR1 SNHLY and CDR2 FYNNEI. Trimming at V came to 6 bases and at J to 2 bases, leaving 1 base not matched to a gene. The CDR3 runs 13 residues. Here the CDR3 reads CASSGQGAYEQYF. As DNA, the CDR3 is TGTGCCAGCAGCGGACAGGGGGCCTACGAGCAGTACTTC.

This clone was observed a single time. CDR3 bases: TGTGCCAGCAGCCGGACAGGGGTTGAGCAGTTCTTC. Translation: CASSRTGVEQFF. The chain recombines TRBV27 with TRBJ2-1; 9 nucleotides match TRBD1. CDR3 size: 12 residues. With V trimmed by 6 bases and J by 9 bases, 3 bases remained unmatched. CDR1 is MNHEY, CDR2 SMNVEV, per germline (reference sequence).

This chain connects TRBV7-9 to TRBJ1-1, with 7 bases identical to TRBD1. Germline V CDR1 and CDR2: SEHNR, FQNEAQ (reference sequence). V lost 5 bases to trimming and J lost 1 base; unmatched junction nucleotides: 10. CDR3 length equals 16 residues. This chain's CDR3 is CASSGGTAISNTEAFF. CDR3 nucleotide sequence: TGTGCCAGCAGCGGAGGGACAGCCATCTCGAACACTGAAGCTTTCTTT. The full variable domain, with the rest looked up from reference TRBV7-9 and TRBJ1-1, is DTGVSQNPRHKITKRGQNVTFRCDPISEHNRLYWYRQTLGQGPEFLTYFQNEAQLEKSRLLSDRFSAERPKGSFSTLEIQRTEQGDSAMYLCASSGGTAISNTEAFFGQGTRLTVV.

The rearrangement links TRBV4-2 to TRBJ1-1; D call uncertain. V lost 3 bases and J 1 base, leaving 15 bases between the germline ends. Germline CDR1 and CDR2: LGHNA and YNFKEQ. The CDR3 runs to 16 residues. The CDR3 coding sequence is TGTGCCAGCAGCCAGCTAAAGCGTCCTGCGAACACTGAAGCTTTCTTT. Amino acids: CASSQLKRPANTEAFF.

V gene TRBV7-2 combines with J gene TRBJ1-2, with TRBD1 matching over 7 bases. The CDR3 runs to 14 residues. Germline-derived CDR1 and CDR2 are SGHTA and FQGNSA. V lost 5 bases, J lost 2 bases, and 5 bases stayed unmatched. The CDR3 is CASSHEGANYGYTF. The CDR3 DNA is TGTGCCAGCAGCCACGAGGGGGCGAACTATGGCTACACCTTC.

The rearrangement links TRBV4-2 to TRBJ2-7; no firm D call. Per the germline V gene, CDR1 is LGHNA and CDR2 is YNFKEQ. V was cut by 1 base and J by 0 bases, with 7 bases left in between. The CDR3 spans 14 residues. The DNA of the CDR3 is TGTGCCAGCAGCCAAGCGGTGAGCTCCTACGAGCAGTACTTC. As protein: CASSQAVSSYEQYF.

The chain uses TRBV2 and TRBJ2-2; D unclear. Germline V gives CDR1 SNHLY, CDR2 FYNNEI. The germline V and J ends were trimmed by 4 bases and 6 bases, with 15 bases remaining between them. This CDR3 region has 15 residues. This chain's CDR3 is CASSAGQVIPGELFF. CDR3 sequence (DNA): TGTGCCAGCAGTGCAGGTCAAGTGATTCCCGGGGAGCTGTTTTTT.

This rearrangement joins TRBV7-3 to TRBJ1-1; the D gene is possibly TRBD1 (6 bases). Germline loops: CDR1 SGHTA, CDR2 FQGTGA. Trimming stripped 3 bases from V and 1 base from J, with 12 bases between. There are 15 residues in the CDR3. The CDR3 coding sequence is TGTGCCAGCAGCTTCACAGGGCCCTGGAACACTGAAGCTTTCTTT. This gives the protein CASSFTGPWNTEAFF.

The CDR3 loop reads CASSIQGNSPLHF. The CDR3 coding sequence is TGTGCCAGTAGTATCCAGGGTAACTCACCCCTCCACTTT. This sequence joins TRBV19 and TRBJ1-6; D perhaps matches TRBD1 (5 bases). Trimming shortened V by 3 bases and J by 10 bases, and 10 bases separated the two germline ends. There are 13 residues in the CDR3. Germline CDR1 reads LNHDA; CDR2 reads SQIVND (reference sequence).

J is TRBJ1-2 and V is TRBV5-4; 11 bases agree with TRBD1. The CDR3 spans 15 residues. V trimming: 4 bases; J trimming: 4 bases; junction bases outside the gene matches: 6. Germline assignment: CDR1 SGHNT and CDR2 YYREEE (reference sequence). DNA of the CDR3: TGTGCCAGCAGCCTGGGACAGGGGGAAACCTATGGCTACACCTTC. It codes for CASSLGQGETYGYTF. The full variable domain, completed using reference TRBV5-4 and TRBJ1-2, is ETGVTQSPTHLIKTRGQQVTLRCSSQSGHNTVSWYQQALGQGPQFIFQYYREEENGRGNFPPRFSGLQFPNYSSELNVNALELDDSALYLCASSLGQGETYGYTFGSGTRLTVV.